This T cell receptor beta chain stems from a study of shared clonotypes between healthy human individuals. V was trimmed by 7 bases and J by 0 bases, leaving 11 bases between them. The V gene's germline CDR1 is SNHLY and CDR2 FYNNEI. The CDR3 is 14 amino acids. Data came from immunoSEQ multiplex PCR; TCRdb stores just in-frame clones and leaves some out. The sample consists of 2 million to 2.5 million clones, approximately 95% of them appearing once. Sequenced input: naive CD4+ T cells sorted from blood. Subset noted: CD45RA+ positively selected. The V call is TRBV2, the J call TRBJ2-3; D is undetermined. The TCR comes from a man younger than 30 in good health. The CDR3 bases are TGTGCCAGCAAGTCCCAAAGCAGCACAGATACGCAGTATTTT. It yields the protein CASKSQSSTDTQYF.